The 28 T cell receptor beta chains below were found in one sample sequenced in a study of control samples from healthy donors and cancer patients. Produced via immunoSEQ multiplex PCR; TCRdb's table is partial and in-frame only. Of 95,000 to 150,000 clones in the sample, 87% were seen once. The specimen was blood. These receptors all come from a man in his late teens or twenties in good health.

This clone came up once. This chain connects TRBV6-6 to TRBJ2-3; 8 bases line up with TRBD1. The CDR3 spans 16 residues. Looked up from germline, CDR1 is MNHNY and CDR2 is SVGAGI (reference sequence). Losses at the gene ends were 0 bases for V and 2 bases for J; bases not matched to a gene: 4. The CDR3 DNA reads as TGTGCCAGCAGTTACTCGGGACAGGCCTACACAGATACGCAGTATTTT. This encodes CASSYSGQAYTDTQYF.

The chain uses TRBV3-1 (or the pseudogene TRBV3-2) and TRBJ1-1; D uncertain. The CDR3 covers 13 residues. Germline loops: CDR1 LGHDT, CDR2 YNNKEL (reference sequence). Trimming removed 4 bases from V and 0 bases from J, with 6 bases in between. The CDR3 loop reads CASSPQLNTEAFF. The CDR3 coding sequence is TGTGCCAGCAGCCCTCAGTTGAACACTGAAGCTTTCTTT.

The chain has TRBV24-1 and TRBJ1-1; the match to TRBD1 covers 7 bases. With V trimmed by 7 bases and J by 3 bases, 7 bases remained unmatched. CDR3 length: 14 residues. Germline V gene lookup returns CDR1 KGHDR and CDR2 SFDVKD. The CDR3: CATSTGDGDTEAFF. CDR3 sequence (DNA): TGTGCCACCAGCACAGGGGACGGGGACACTGAAGCTTTCTTT.

The J gene is TRBJ1-1, the V gene TRBV2; D might be TRBD1 (5 bases). The germline V and J ends were trimmed by 9 bases and 4 bases, with 12 bases remaining between them. This CDR3 has 12 amino acids. Germline V gives CDR1 SNHLY, CDR2 FYNNEI. CDR3 in amino acids: CARQAGGTEAFF. The CDR3, as DNA: TGTGCCAGACAGGCTGGGGGCACTGAAGCTTTCTTT.

This sequence joins TRBV4-2 and TRBJ1-3; TRBD1 might be the D (6 bases). This CDR3 is built from 16 residues. V lost 0 bases to trimming and J lost 7 bases, with 16 bases between them. Germline CDR1 is LGHNA and CDR2 is YNFKEQ. The CDR3 bases are TGTGCCAGCAGCCAAGAGTGGGTTGACAGGTCGAACACCATATATTTT. Its protein is CASSQEWVDRSNTIYF.

The chain combines TRBV7-9 with TRBJ2-3, with 11 positions matching TRBD2. The CDR3 length is 15 residues. Germline V gene sequence: CDR1 SEHNR, CDR2 FQNEAQ (reference sequence). Unmatched junction bases numbered 2, after V lost 5 bases and J lost 1 base. CDR3 nucleotide sequence: TGTGCCAGCAGCAGGGGACTAGCGGGCACAGATACGCAGTATTTT. It encodes CASSRGLAGTDTQYF.

The chain carries TRBV19 and TRBJ2-5; 7 bases fit TRBD1. Per germline, CDR1 LNHDA and CDR2 SQIVND (reference sequence). The V segment lost 4 bases and the J segment 3 bases; nucleotides outside the gene matches: 5. The CDR3 has 14 residues. CDR3 DNA: TGTGCCAGTAGTAGGGGGACAGTAAAAGAGACCCAGTACTTC. Translating it yields CASSRGTVKETQYF. Full variable domain (rest looked up from reference TRBV19 and TRBJ2-5): DGGITQSPKYLFRKEGQNVTLSCEQNLNHDAMYWYRQDPGQGLRLIYYSQIVNDFQKGDIAEGYSVSREKKESFPLTVTSAQKNPTAFYLCASSRGTVKETQYFGPGTRLLVL.

The V and J genes are TRBV29-1 and TRBJ2-1, with 10 nucleotides matching TRBD1. The CDR3 covers 16 residues. The trim removed 7 bases at V and 5 bases at J, leaving 14 bases unmatched. CDR1 and CDR2 (germline): SQVTM, ANQGSEA. The CDR3 protein is CSAPPPGQGSDNEQFF. CDR3 bases: TGCAGCGCGCCTCCACCGGGACAGGGGTCGGACAATGAGCAGTTCTTC.

This chain uses TRBV19 with TRBJ1-1; a weak D match, TRBD1 (6 bases). The CDR3 is made up of 16 amino acids. Trimming pared 1 base from V and 1 base from J, leaving 13 bases between. Germline values: CDR1 LNHDA, CDR2 SQIVND (reference sequence). The CDR3 loop reads CASSIGQARTNTEAFF. The CDR3 DNA reads as TGTGCCAGTAGTATAGGACAGGCGAGAACGAACACTGAAGCTTTCTTT.

The chain uses TRBV19 and TRBJ2-2; TRBD2 aligns across 9 bases. There are 14 residues in the CDR3. V gave up 8 bases and J gave up 4 bases; unmatched junction bases: 5. CDR1 is LNHDA, CDR2 SQIVND, per germline (reference sequence). The CDR3 sequence: CASVGTSFTGELFF. For the CDR3, the DNA is TGTGCCAGTGTGGGGACTAGCTTCACCGGGGAGCTGTTTTTT.

The chain combines TRBV6-5 with TRBJ2-7; D unclear. Germline assignment: CDR1 MNHEY and CDR2 SVGAGI. This CDR3 is built from 11 residues. Trimming took off 5 bases at V and 5 bases at J, with 7 bases between the two ends. In nucleotides, the CDR3 is TGTGCCAGCAGTAAGATTAACGAGCAGTACTTC. This codes for CASSKINEQYF.

The J gene is TRBJ2-5, the V gene TRBV7-9; no clear D. The CDR3 is made up of 14 amino acids. Per the germline V gene, CDR1 is SEHNR and CDR2 is FQNEAQ (reference sequence). Deletions cut 0 bases from V and 0 bases from J, with 5 bases between. The CDR3 sequence: CASSLAPNQETQYF. The CDR3 nucleotides are TGTGCCAGCAGCTTAGCACCAAACCAAGAGACCCAGTACTTC.

V usage is TRBV18 and J usage is TRBJ1-2, with D unresolved. The V and J ends lost 6 bases and 4 bases respectively, with 9 bases between them. This CDR3 contains 12 residues. In germline, CDR1 is KGHSH, CDR2 LQKENI. CDR3 coding DNA: TGTGCCAGCTCCCTGGACGCCTATGGCTACACCTTC. It yields the protein CASSLDAYGYTF.

This rearrangement joins TRBV30 to TRBJ1-6, with 7 bases that match TRBD1. Germline CDR1 reads GTSNPN; CDR2 reads SVGIG (reference sequence). This CDR3 is 14 amino acids long. V shed 3 bases and J 4 bases; nucleotides not matched to a gene: 3. In DNA form, the CDR3 reads TGTGCCTGGAGCGTGGGACAGTATAATTCACCCCTCCACTTT. It specifies CAWSVGQYNSPLHF.

The chain couples TRBV30 to TRBJ1-2; 7 bases match TRBD1. The V segment lost 2 bases and the J segment 7 bases; nucleotides outside the gene matches: 1. Germline CDR1 and CDR2: GTSNPN and SVGIG (reference sequence). This CDR3 has 11 amino acids. CDR3 DNA: TGTGCCTGGAGTACAGGGGCTGGCTACACCTTC. It encodes CAWSTGAGYTF. Drawing the rest from reference TRBV30 and TRBJ1-2, the complete variable domain is SQTIHQWPATLVQPVGSPLSLECTVEGTSNPNLYWYRQAAGRGLQLLFYSVGIGQISSEVPQNLSASRPQDRQFILSSKKLLLSDSGFYLCAWSTGAGYTFGSGTRLTVV.

The chain couples TRBV5-5 to TRBJ1-5, with a possible D match to TRBD1 (5 bases). This CDR3 contains 14 residues. The germline V and J ends were trimmed by 2 bases and 5 bases, with 11 bases remaining between them. Germline CDR1 and CDR2: SGHKS and YYEKEE (reference sequence). CDR3 sequence: CASSLGAGYQPQHF. The CDR3 coding sequence is TGTGCCAGCAGCTTAGGCGCAGGGTATCAGCCCCAGCATTTT.

The chain has TRBV5-1 and TRBJ2-7; 10 bases map to TRBD2. Germline values: CDR1 SGHRS, CDR2 YFSETQ. V lost 5 bases, J lost 3 bases, and 8 bases stayed unmatched. The CDR3 is 15 residues long. This chain's CDR3 is CASRGSGRAVYEQYF. CDR3 DNA sequence: TGCGCCAGCAGAGGAAGCGGGAGGGCCGTCTACGAGCAGTACTTC.

J is TRBJ1-1 and V is TRBV5-8, with D perhaps TRBD1 (6 bases). The CDR3 loop spans 14 amino acids. Germline V gives CDR1 SGHTS, CDR2 YDEGEE. Trimming took 2 bases from V and 7 from J, leaving 15 bases between them. The CDR3 sequence is CASSLGTPEDEAFF. In DNA, the CDR3 is TGTGCCAGCAGCTTAGGGACACCCGAGGATGAAGCTTTCTTT.

This clone was recorded only once. The chain carries TRBV10-3 and TRBJ1-2; 8 nucleotides line up with TRBD1. Trimming cost V 10 bases and J 4 bases; bases outside gene matches: 5. CDR1 is ENHRY and CDR2 is SYGVKD in the germline V gene. CDR3 length: 12 residues. CDR3 sequence: CATTGTGYGYTF. CDR3 DNA sequence: TGTGCCACCACCGGGACAGGCTATGGCTACACCTTC.

V is TRBV7-2 and J is TRBJ2-7; TRBD2 aligns across 12 bases. Germline assignment: CDR1 SGHTA and CDR2 FQGNSA. Trimming took 1 base from V and 6 from J; bases not matched to a gene: 7. CDR3 size: 16 residues. CDR3 nucleotide sequence: TGTGCCAGCAGCTTAGATCTAGCGGGAGGGTTGCGCGAGCAGTACTTC. Translated: CASSLDLAGGLREQYF.

This clone was picked up one time. V usage is TRBV11-2 and J usage is TRBJ2-5; TRBD1 matches at 7 bases. In germline, CDR1 is SGHAT, CDR2 FQNNGV. This CDR3 region has 11 residues. The J segment lost 4 bases and the V segment lost 8 bases, leaving 1 base of the junction unmatched. This CDR3 reads CASRTGETQYF. The CDR3 DNA reads TGTGCCAGCCGGACAGGAGAGACCCAGTACTTC.

The V call is TRBV24-1, the J call TRBJ2-3; D remains ambiguous. V was pared by 6 bases and J by 2 bases, with 23 bases between. The CDR3 has 18 residues. Per germline, CDR1 KGHDR and CDR2 SFDVKD. The DNA for the CDR3 is TGTGCCACCAGTCGGAAAAACGGGCCCTCGCTGAACACAGATACGCAGTATTTT. It encodes CATSRKNGPSLNTDTQYF.

The V gene is TRBV2, the J gene TRBJ1-1; the D gene is possibly TRBD1 (5 bases). The CDR3 covers 12 residues. V lost 7 bases, J lost 1 base, and 7 bases lay in between. The V gene's germline CDR1 is SNHLY and CDR2 FYNNEI. The CDR3 DNA follows: TGTGCCAGCATTGGGGGGAACACTGAAGCTTTCTTT. This sequence encodes CASIGGNTEAFF. Full variable domain (rest looked up from reference TRBV2 and TRBJ1-1): EPEVTQTPSHQVTQMGQEVILRCVPISNHLYFYWYRQILGQKVEFLVSFYNNEISEKSEIFDDQFSVERPDGSNFTLKIRSTKLEDSAMYFCASIGGNTEAFFGQGTRLTVV.

The chain carries TRBV7-2 and TRBJ1-6; D unresolved. Trimming removed 4 bases at V and 7 bases at J, with 11 bases between. This CDR3 has 14 residues. Germline loops: CDR1 SGHTA, CDR2 FQGNSA. CDR3 bases: TGTGCCAGCAGCTCCTCTTTGGCGAATTCACCCCTCCACTTT. Translation gives CASSSSLANSPLHF. The full variable domain, its missing parts supplied by reference TRBV7-2 and TRBJ1-6, is GAGVSQSPSNKVTEKGKDVELRCDPISGHTALYWYRQSLGQGLEFLIYFQGNSAPDKSGLPSDRFSAERTGGSVSTLTIQRTQQEDSAVYLCASSSSLANSPLHFGNGTRLTVT.

The rearrangement uses TRBV6-5 and TRBJ2-5; 9 bases map to TRBD1. From germline, CDR1 is MNHEY and CDR2 SVGAGI. This CDR3 has 14 amino acids. Germline trimming cut 7 bases from V and 5 bases from J; bases unmatched to any gene: 8. The CDR3 sequence is CASTLGQGYETQYF. As DNA, the CDR3 is TGTGCCAGCACGTTGGGACAGGGATATGAGACCCAGTACTTC.

The CDR3 loop is CASSLMTGDYGYTF. CDR3 DNA: TGTGCCAGCAGCTTGATGACAGGCGACTATGGCTACACCTTC. The chain joins TRBV7-9 to TRBJ1-2; tentative D call: TRBD1 (6 bases). The length of the CDR3 is 14 residues. The ends were cut back, 3 bases at V and 3 bases at J, with 11 bases in the middle. Looked up from germline, CDR1 is SEHNR and CDR2 is FQNEAQ (reference sequence).

The CDR3 here is CASSFRGTDTQYF. The CDR3, as DNA: TGTGCCAGCAGCTTCAGGGGCACAGATACGCAGTATTTT. This sequence joins TRBV7-9 and TRBJ2-3; TRBD1 might be the D (5 bases). The germline V gene encodes CDR1 SEHNR and CDR2 FQNEAQ (reference sequence). The CDR3 length is 13 residues. V was pared by 3 bases and J by 1 base, with 5 bases between.

The V and J genes are TRBV6-5 and TRBJ1-1; D might be TRBD1 (5 bases). This CDR3 has 13 residues. V lost 7 bases, J lost 3 bases, and 12 bases lay in between. The V gene's germline CDR1 is MNHEY and CDR2 SVGAGI. The CDR3 DNA reads TGTGCCAGCATGTTGTGGGACTACACTGAAGCTTTCTTT. This codes for CASMLWDYTEAFF.